This entry lists 29 T cell receptor beta chains sequenced from one sample in a study of blood T cells in healthy people across ages. PCR was performed a second time for about 7 to 11 cycles using a sample-barcoded 5' primer and a J-beta primer mix. TCRdb re-called the 5' RACE reads with MiXCR, one entry per CDR3 protein. The sample has around 620,000 distinct CDR3 sequences; roughly 28% are singletons. Sample: blood. These receptors originate from a woman in her 70s in good health.

Only a few counts were recorded for this clonotype. CDR3 amino acids: CASSLRRGRQETQYF. DNA for the CDR3: TGCGCCAGCAGCTTGAGGCGGGGGAGGCAAGAGACCCAGTACTTC. The V call is TRBV5-1, the J call TRBJ2-5; TRBD2 agrees at 7 bases. The CDR3 totals 15 residues. Per germline, CDR1 SGHRS and CDR2 YFSETQ. Unmatched junction bases numbered 5, after V lost 1 base and J lost 2 bases. Combining the CDR3 with reference TRBV5-1 and TRBJ2-5 gives the whole variable domain KAGVTQTPRYLIKTRGQQVTLSCSPISGHRSVSWYQQTPGQGLQFLFEYFSETQRNKGNFPGRFSGRQFSNSRSEMNVSTLELGDSALYLCASSLRRGRQETQYFGPGTRLLVL.

Only a few counts were recorded for this clonotype. CDR3 in amino acids: CSARTGPNDNEQFF. The CDR3 nucleotides read TGCAGTGCGCGGACAGGTCCTAACGACAATGAGCAGTTCTTC. This rearrangement joins TRBV20-1 to TRBJ2-1; 7 nucleotides align to TRBD1. With V trimmed by 6 bases and J by 5 bases, 10 bases remained unmatched. Germline V CDR1 and CDR2: DFQATT, SNEGSKA (reference sequence). The CDR3 loop spans 14 amino acids.

The genes are TRBV12-3 or TRBV12-4 and TRBJ2-5; 10 positions agree with TRBD1. The CDR3 consists of 15 residues. The ends lost 5 bases at V and 7 bases at J; junction bases unmatched: 10. The CDR3 reads CASSIRTGGWGTQYF. In DNA, the CDR3 is TGTGCCAGCAGTATCCGGACAGGGGGATGGGGGACCCAGTACTTC.

This clonotype turned up a few times. V gene TRBV28 combines with J gene TRBJ2-3; D is uncertain. This CDR3 region has 14 residues. In germline, CDR1 is MDHEN, CDR2 SYDVKM. The V end was cut by 4 bases, the J end by 4 bases, with 12 bases between. CDR3 in amino acids: CASSSPPWSDTQYF. CDR3 coding DNA: TGTGCCAGCAGTTCTCCCCCGTGGTCAGATACGCAGTATTTT.

About this clonotype: At one end, the junction sequence differs from germline, possibly due to a read error. The V call is TRBV12-3 or TRBV12-4, the J call TRBJ1-2, with TRBD1 identical over 8 bases. CDR3 length: 14 amino acids. The DNA of the CDR3 is TGTGCCTGCAGTTGGGGGCAGGGGGCGATTGGCTACACCTTC. It is translated as CACSWGQGAIGYTF.

The chain links TRBV29-1 to TRBJ2-5; possible D gene TRBD2, 5 bases. Per germline, CDR1 SQVTM and CDR2 ANQGSEA. The CDR3 totals 14 residues. The germline V and J ends were trimmed by 4 bases and 2 bases, with 14 bases remaining between them. The CDR3 sequence: CSVGWTGIQETQYF. CDR3 bases: TGCAGCGTTGGCTGGACGGGAATTCAAGAGACCCAGTACTTC.

This clonotype appeared once. This sequence joins TRBV20-1 and TRBJ2-1; the D is unclear. Trimming removed 3 bases from V and 6 bases from J, with 9 bases in between. Germline V gene data show CDR1 as DFQATT and CDR2 as SNEGSKA (reference sequence). CDR3 length: 12 residues. Here the CDR3 reads CSARAKFNEQFF. The DNA of the CDR3 is TGCAGTGCTAGGGCCAAATTCAATGAGCAGTTCTTC.

This chain joins TRBV11-2 and TRBJ1-2; D gene unclear. The CDR3 is 14 amino acids. Germline loops: CDR1 SGHAT, CDR2 FQNNGV. V dropped 8 bases and J dropped 0 bases, with 13 bases sitting between them. The CDR3 sequence: CASSLGLANYGYTF. CDR3 coding DNA: TGTGCCAGCTCCCTAGGCCTAGCTAACTATGGCTACACCTTC.

CDR3 in amino acids: CAILTSGDYNEQFF. DNA for the CDR3: TGTGCCATCTTGACTAGCGGGGACTACAATGAGCAGTTCTTC. The gene calls are TRBV7-2 and TRBJ2-1; TRBD2 matches at 11 bases. In germline, CDR1 is SGHTA, CDR2 FQGNSA. Losses at the gene ends were 10 bases for V and 3 bases for J; bases not matched to a gene: 5. CDR3 size: 14 residues. Using reference TRBV7-2 and TRBJ2-1 for the parts outside the CDR3, the full variable domain is GAGVSQSPSNKVTEKGKDVELRCDPISGHTALYWYRQSLGQGLEFLIYFQGNSAPDKSGLPSDRFSAERTGGSVSTLTIQRTQQEDSAVYLCAILTSGDYNEQFFGPGTRLTVL.

This chain links TRBV2 with TRBJ1-4, with D tentatively TRBD1 (6 bases). The CDR3 extends over 14 amino acids. Trimming took off 6 bases at V and 4 bases at J, with 12 bases between the two ends. Germline values: CDR1 SNHLY, CDR2 FYNNEI. The CDR3 sequence: CASRDDRFNEKLFF. The CDR3 bases are TGTGCCAGCAGAGACGACAGGTTTAATGAAAAACTGTTTTTT.

This clonotype was seen a few times. The V and J genes are TRBV3-1 and TRBJ2-1; no clear D gene. Matching the DNA end better, TRBJ2-5 makes the J call doubtful. This CDR3 comprises 12 residues. From germline, CDR1 is LGHDT and CDR2 YNNKEL (reference sequence). The CDR3 loop reads CASSQARKTQYF. The CDR3 nucleotides read TGTGCCAGCAGCCAAGCGAGGAAGACCCAGTACTTC.

In its sample, this clonotype was seen a few times. The chain uses TRBV3-1 and TRBJ2-4, with D possibly matching TRBD2 (6 bases). From germline, CDR1 is LGHDT and CDR2 YNNKEL (reference sequence). Trimming removed 3 bases from V and 4 bases from J, with 10 bases in between. The CDR3 consists of 14 residues. The CDR3 loop reads CASSHGGAKNIQYF. The CDR3, as DNA: TGTGCCAGCAGCCACGGCGGGGCTAAAAACATTCAGTACTTC.

A few counts support this clonotype. The chain recombines TRBV7-2 with TRBJ2-7; maybe TRBD1 (6 bases). Germline values: CDR1 SGHTA, CDR2 FQGNSA. V lost 7 bases and J lost 0, with 16 bases in between. CDR3 length: 15 residues. The CDR3 DNA reads as TGTGCCAGCACCCACACCCCGGACAGCTCCTACGAGCAGTACTTC. Its translation: CASTHTPDSSYEQYF.

The chain is built from TRBV6-1 and TRBJ1-5; TRBD1 agrees at 9 bases. This CDR3 has 17 amino acids. With 4 bases clipped from V and 5 bases from J, the junction kept 12 bases outside the gene matches. Germline assignment: CDR1 MNHNS and CDR2 SASEGT. CDR3 protein: CASSAQVRTGDYQPQHF. The DNA for the CDR3 is TGTGCCAGCAGTGCTCAGGTTAGGACAGGGGATTATCAGCCCCAGCATTTT.

J is TRBJ2-5 and V is TRBV20-1, with D hard to call. This CDR3 contains 11 residues. The germline V gene has CDR1 DFQATT and CDR2 SNEGSKA (reference sequence). The germline V and J ends were trimmed by 6 bases and 2 bases, with 7 bases remaining between them. The CDR3 DNA is TGCAGTGCCACGAAACAAGAGACCCAGTACTTC. Translated: CSATKQETQYF.

The J gene is TRBJ2-2, the V gene TRBV6-1; 8 bases fit TRBD1. Unmatched junction bases numbered 11, after V lost 6 bases and J lost 5 bases. The length of the CDR3 is 16 residues. Germline CDR1 MNHNS, CDR2 SASEGT. The CDR3 reads CASSPGRTGRTGELFF. The DNA for the CDR3 is TGTGCCAGCAGCCCCGGAAGGACAGGGCGTACCGGGGAGCTGTTTTTT.

The gene calls are TRBV12-3 or TRBV12-4 and TRBJ1-6; D perhaps matches TRBD1 (5 bases). The V gene lost 6 bases and the J gene lost 7 bases, with 7 bases spanning the gap. The CDR3 contains 12 residues. The DNA for the CDR3 is TGTGCCAGCAGCTCAGGGAATTCACCCCTCCACTTT. Translating it yields CASSSGNSPLHF.

This clonotype was counted at least ten times. One junction end disagrees with the germline gene, perhaps due to a read error. The chain uses TRBV7-9 and TRBJ1-1, with 9 bases lining up with TRBD1. The CDR3 totals 15 residues. CDR1 is SEHNR and CDR2 is FQNEAQ in the germline V gene (reference sequence). DNA of the CDR3: TGCGCCAGCAGCCCCGGACAGGGGCTGAACACTGAAGCTTTCTTT. Translated, it gives CASSPGQGLNTEAFF.

This clonotype was seen only a few times. The chain has TRBV6-1 and TRBJ2-1; 7 nucleotides line up with TRBD2. Germline V gene lookup returns CDR1 MNHNS and CDR2 SASEGT. The V segment lost 7 bases and the J segment 4 bases; nucleotides outside the gene matches: 13. The CDR3 sequence is 16 residues long. CDR3 amino acids: CASIMGGTGSYNEQFF. DNA of the CDR3: TGTGCCAGCATCATGGGAGGGACGGGGTCGTACAATGAGCAGTTCTTC.

This clonotype occurred a few times. V is TRBV2 and J is TRBJ1-1, with a possible D match to TRBD1 (6 bases). This CDR3 comprises 13 residues. Germline CDR1 and CDR2: SNHLY and FYNNEI. The V and J ends lost 8 bases and 3 bases respectively, with 13 bases between them. CDR3: CASGRTDDTEAFF. CDR3 DNA sequence: TGTGCCAGCGGGAGGACAGATGACACTGAAGCTTTCTTT. The whole variable domain, remainder taken from reference TRBV2 and TRBJ1-1, is EPEVTQTPSHQVTQMGQEVILRCVPISNHLYFYWYRQILGQKVEFLVSFYNNEISEKSEIFDDQFSVERPDGSNFTLKIRSTKLEDSAMYFCASGRTDDTEAFFGQGTRLTVV.

This clonotype was found a few times. J is TRBJ1-2 and V is TRBV5-1; 7 bases are shared with TRBD1. In germline, CDR1 is SGHRS, CDR2 YFSETQ. The trim removed 4 bases at V and 7 bases at J, leaving 16 bases unmatched. CDR3 size: 16 residues. CDR3 region: CASSPLEGQARSGYTF. DNA of the CDR3: TGCGCCAGCAGCCCTTTGGAAGGACAGGCCCGGAGTGGCTACACCTTC.

This rearrangement joins TRBV5-1 to TRBJ2-3; perhaps TRBD1 as D (5 bases). The CDR3 is made up of 16 amino acids. Trimming removed 2 bases at V and 1 base at J, with 14 bases between. Germline V CDR1 and CDR2: SGHRS, YFSETQ. The CDR3 DNA is TGCGCCAGCAGCTTAGTCGACAGACCACGCACAGATACGCAGTATTTT. Protein product: CASSLVDRPRTDTQYF.

In this sample, this clonotype turned up a few times. The J gene is TRBJ2-3, the V gene TRBV10-3; 8 bases line up with TRBD2. In germline, CDR1 is ENHRY, CDR2 SYGVKD. The ends lost 0 bases at V and 4 bases at J; junction bases unmatched: 9. This CDR3 is built from 17 residues. The DNA of the CDR3 is TGTGCCATCAGTGAGTCGGCCCGGACTAGCCGGGCAGATACGCAGTATTTT. The encoded protein is CAISESARTSRADTQYF.

This clonotype was seen a few times. The V and J genes are TRBV11-2 and TRBJ2-7; the D call may be TRBD1 or TRBD2 (6 bases each). CDR1 and CDR2 (germline): SGHAT, FQNNGV. The V end lost 5 bases, the J end lost 2 bases, and 16 bases lay between the germline ends. This CDR3 is 15 amino acids long. CDR3 in amino acids: CASSAGGGTTYEQYF. The DNA of the CDR3 is TGTGCCAGCAGCGCTGGAGGGGGGACAACCTACGAGCAGTACTTC.

V gene TRBV12-3 or TRBV12-4 combines with J gene TRBJ2-2, with D tentatively TRBD2 (5 bases). CDR3 length equals 16 residues. Trimming left V 7 bases short and J 0 bases short, with 15 bases between. This CDR3 reads CASTPPGRTNTGELFF. DNA of the CDR3: TGTGCCAGCACTCCGCCGGGGAGAACGAACACCGGGGAGCTGTTTTTT.

The rearrangement links TRBV14 to TRBJ2-4, with 8 positions matching TRBD1. This CDR3 region has 16 residues. V lost 4 bases, J lost 4 bases, and 9 bases stayed unmatched. Per germline, CDR1 SGHDN and CDR2 FVKESK. CDR3 region: CASSLWGGQGKNIQYF. The CDR3 DNA reads as TGTGCCAGCAGCCTGTGGGGAGGACAGGGAAAAAACATTCAGTACTTC.

This clonotype was found a few times. This sequence joins TRBV27 and TRBJ2-1; D is possibly TRBD1 (6 bases). V lost 1 base and J lost 3, with 10 bases in between. Germline V CDR1 and CDR2: MNHEY, SMNVEV (reference sequence). There are 15 residues in the CDR3. The CDR3, as DNA: TGTGCCAGCAGTTTATATGCGGACAGCTACAATGAGCAGTTCTTC. Translated, it gives CASSLYADSYNEQFF.

The chain links TRBV9 to TRBJ2-3, with TRBD2 matching over 7 bases. Germline V gives CDR1 SGDLS, CDR2 YYNGEE. The CDR3 loop spans 16 amino acids. V lost 0 bases, J lost 1 base, and 5 bases stayed unmatched. The CDR3 loop reads CASSVGGLVGTDTQYF. CDR3 DNA: TGTGCCAGCAGCGTAGGCGGACTAGTCGGCACAGATACGCAGTATTTT.

This clonotype showed up just a few times. The rearrangement links TRBV20-1 to TRBJ1-2; D is unclear. This CDR3 contains 13 residues. Looked up from germline, CDR1 is DFQATT and CDR2 is SNEGSKA (reference sequence). Trimming pared 3 bases from V and 0 bases from J, leaving 8 bases between. The CDR3 region is CSASRLTNYGYTF. DNA for the CDR3: TGCAGTGCTAGTAGGTTGACTAACTATGGCTACACCTTC.